This T cell receptor (beta chain) was identified in a study of radiotherapy plus CTLA-4 blockade in lung cancer. Assay used: immunoSEQ multiplex PCR; TCRdb lists only in-frame clones, some missing. The sample has about 32,000 clones, more than 80% seen once. V was shortened by 0 bases and J by 0 bases, with 18 bases between the two germline ends. The length of the CDR3 is 18 residues. Germline V gives CDR1 ENHRY, CDR2 SYGVKD. Specimen: peripheral blood, collected from a patient treated with radiotherapy plus ipilimumab. The TCR comes from a human donor with non-small cell lung cancer who had stable disease on radiotherapy plus ipilimumab. J is TRBJ2-7 and V is TRBV10-3, with D unresolved. The CDR3 region has the DNA TGTGCCATCAGTGAGTCCCATGAGTCCGGTCCACGCTCCTACGAGCAGTACTTC. This gives the protein CAISESHESGPRSYEQYF.